This T cell receptor (beta chain) was identified in a study of blood T cell repertoires in COVID-19. For the study at large: Samples taken during acute and convalescent COVID-19 were collected in the United States, Italy and Spain. T cells, B-cell-depleted T cells, or PBMCs supplied cDNA or gDNA.

In the original analysis: For nucleated cells, counts were estimated from reference gene primer amplification. Using immunoSEQ multiplex PCR, the repertoire was profiled, and TCRdb retains in-frame clones only, with some absent. The V and J calls and clone size are taken from that table; D and trimming were inferred from the DNA. The table includes 95,000 to 150,000 clones, around nine tenths detected once. Per the germline V gene, CDR1 is SGHRS and CDR2 is YFSETQ. V was trimmed by 3 bases and J by 1 base, leaving 19 bases between them. This CDR3 is built from 18 residues. The specimen was peripheral blood. The clonotype originates from a woman between 45 and 60 years old with acute or convalescent COVID-19. The V call is TRBV5-1, the J call TRBJ2-2; D gene unclear. The CDR3 bases are TGCGCCAGCAGCTACGGGTGGATGTATGAAAGGAACACCGGGGAGCTGTTTTTT. Protein sequence: CASSYGWMYERNTGELFF.